The entry below describes one TCR beta chain. The data derive from a study of T cell repertoires in cytomegalovirus infection. Germline V gene lookup returns CDR1 SEHNR and CDR2 FQNEAQ (reference sequence). This CDR3 has 15 amino acids. Trimming took 4 bases from V and 5 from J; bases not matched to a gene: 8. Each CDR3 protein is one row after TCRdb ran MiXCR on the reads. The profile shows about 180,000 distinct CDR3 sequences, approximately 15% of them singletons. The sequenced sample was PBMCs. The genes are TRBV7-9 and TRBJ2-1, with 7 bases fitting TRBD2. The clonotype comes from a human donor in good health (CMV status not recorded). Some clones in this sample may be carry-over from other donors' samples. The CDR3 sequence: CASSSGLWGNNEQFF. CDR3 DNA: TGTGCCAGCAGCTCGGGACTATGGGGTAACAATGAGCAGTTCTTC.